A single sample is the source of the 16 T cell receptor beta chains below, sequenced in a study of T cell responses to AZD1222 COVID-19 vaccine. Sequencing used immunoSEQ multiplex PCR; TCRdb keeps in-frame clones, though not all of them. Of about 73,000 clones detected, roughly 75% appear once; the ten largest clones hold around 48%. The source was peripheral blood, collected 28 days after the second AZD1222 dose. These receptors were taken from an adult who received the AZD1222 COVID-19 vaccine.

The chain combines TRBV11-1 with TRBJ2-5, with no clear D. Trimming shortened V by 3 bases and J by 2 bases, and 7 bases separated the two germline ends. CDR3 size: 13 residues. Germline lookup yields CDR1 SGHAT and CDR2 FQDESV (reference sequence). In nucleotides, the CDR3 is TGTGCCAGCAGCTTTACTTTTCAAGAGACCCAGTACTTC. It encodes CASSFTFQETQYF.

The rearrangement joins TRBV29-1 to TRBJ2-3; the D call may be TRBD1 or TRBD2 (6 bases each). The CDR3 totals 13 residues. Germline-derived CDR1 and CDR2 are SQVTM and ANQGSEA. V lost 4 bases and J lost 0, with 8 bases in between. The CDR3 sequence is CSVGGASTDTQYF. In nucleotides, the CDR3 is TGCAGCGTTGGGGGGGCTAGCACAGATACGCAGTATTTT.

This chain uses TRBV30 with TRBJ1-1, with D possibly matching TRBD1 (5 bases). V was clipped by 2 bases and J by 0 bases, with 7 bases between them. Germline V lookup: CDR1 GTSNPN, CDR2 SVGIG (reference sequence). The CDR3 is 13 residues long. The CDR3 loop is CAWSPGLNTEAFF. CDR3 bases: TGTGCCTGGAGTCCGGGACTGAACACTGAAGCTTTCTTT.

The count of this clone is one. The chain recombines TRBV27 with TRBJ1-1, with D hard to call. Trimming removed 3 bases from V and 3 bases from J, with 11 bases in between. This CDR3 region has 14 residues. In germline, CDR1 is MNHEY, CDR2 SMNVEV (reference sequence). CDR3 nucleotides: TGTGCCAGCAGTTTTACCGGTCCCGACACTGAAGCTTTCTTT. This encodes CASSFTGPDTEAFF.

This sequence joins TRBV3-1 (or the pseudogene TRBV3-2) and TRBJ2-3; D gene uncertain. The V and J ends lost 3 bases and 0 bases respectively, with 7 bases between them. The germline V gene has CDR1 LGHDT and CDR2 YNNKEL (reference sequence). The CDR3 is 14 amino acids. The DNA of the CDR3 is TGTGCCAGCAGCCACTGGGGAAGCACAGATACGCAGTATTTT. Protein: CASSHWGSTDTQYF.

V is TRBV12-3 or TRBV12-4 and J is TRBJ1-4; D may be TRBD1 (5 bases). The V gene lost 6 bases and the J gene lost 12 bases, with 17 bases spanning the gap. CDR3 size: 13 residues. The CDR3 coding sequence is TGTGCCAGCAGCCCCCTGGGGGAAGGGGAACTGTTTTTT. Translated, it gives CASSPLGEGELFF.

The chain joins TRBV16 to TRBJ2-5; TRBD2 agrees at 7 bases. Germline lookup yields CDR1 KGHSY and CDR2 FQNENV. The CDR3 is 15 amino acids. J gave up 2 bases and V 4 bases, and 7 bases lay outside the gene matches. The CDR3 coding sequence is TGTGCCAGCAGCCTCACGGGACTACCACAAGAGACCCAGTACTTC. Its translation is CASSLTGLPQETQYF.

The chain joins TRBV4-1 to TRBJ1-4; possibly TRBD1 for D (5 bases). CDR3 size: 16 residues. Trimming removed 4 bases at V and 8 bases at J, with 20 bases between. From germline, CDR1 is MGHRA and CDR2 YSYEKL. The CDR3 region has the DNA TGCGCCAGCAGCCGAGGGGACCGGGGTGAGCGGGAAAAACTGTTTTTT. Its translation: CASSRGDRGEREKLFF.

The chain has TRBV9 and TRBJ1-3, with 7 bases fitting TRBD1. Germline lookup yields CDR1 SGDLS and CDR2 YYNGEE. The CDR3 sequence is 16 residues long. Trimming at V came to 1 base and at J to 2 bases, leaving 6 bases not matched to a gene. As DNA, the CDR3 is TGTGCCAGCAGCGTATTAGACAGGGATGCTGGAAACACCATATATTTT. It codes for CASSVLDRDAGNTIYF.

Only a few counts were recorded for this clone. The rearrangement uses TRBV29-1 and TRBJ1-2; D call uncertain. Trimming removed 3 bases from V and 0 bases from J, with 11 bases in between. This CDR3 spans 14 amino acids. Germline CDR1 is SQVTM and CDR2 is ANQGSEA. The CDR3 here is CSVEGSRPNYGYTF. As DNA, the CDR3 is TGCAGCGTTGAGGGCTCCCGACCTAACTATGGCTACACCTTC.

The gene calls are TRBV7-3 and TRBJ1-1, with D tentatively TRBD1 (6 bases). Germline V gene data show CDR1 as SGHTA and CDR2 as FQGTGA. V dropped 5 bases and J dropped 4 bases, with 20 bases sitting between them. The CDR3 loop spans 16 amino acids. The chain's CDR3 is CASSPQGGKMSTEAFF. CDR3 in DNA: TGTGCCAGCAGCCCCCAAGGGGGTAAGATGAGCACTGAAGCTTTCTTT.

This clone appeared a single time. The chain recombines TRBV4-1 with TRBJ1-1; D possibly corresponds to TRBD1 (5 bases). Germline loops: CDR1 MGHRA, CDR2 YSYEKL. CDR3 length: 17 residues. V lost 0 bases, J lost 1 base, and 15 bases lay in between. The CDR3 bases are TGCGCCAGCAGCCAAGATTTCACCCGACAGCGGAACACTGAAGCTTTCTTT. Protein product: CASSQDFTRQRNTEAFF.

The genes are TRBV28 and TRBJ2-1; 10 positions agree with TRBD2. CDR3 length: 18 amino acids. Germline V lookup: CDR1 MDHEN, CDR2 SYDVKM. V dropped 5 bases and J dropped 6; count of bases not matched to a gene: 16. The CDR3 here is CASSQLGLAGEGFNEQFF. As DNA, the CDR3 is TGTGCCAGCAGTCAACTAGGGCTAGCGGGAGAAGGATTCAATGAGCAGTTCTTC.

The rearrangement joins TRBV6-4 to TRBJ2-2; 8 bases match TRBD1. The CDR3 consists of 13 residues. Germline trimming cut 7 bases from V and 7 bases from J; bases unmatched to any gene: 5. Germline V lookup: CDR1 MRHNA, CDR2 SNTAGT. CDR3 sequence reads: CASMDRENGELFF. The CDR3 DNA sequence: TGTGCCAGCATGGACAGGGAGAACGGGGAGCTGTTTTTT.

This clone was seen only once. V gene TRBV19 combines with J gene TRBJ1-5; D unresolved. This CDR3 spans 17 amino acids. Trimming stripped 4 bases from V and 0 bases from J, with 16 bases between. The germline CDR1 and CDR2 sequences are LNHDA and SQIVND (reference sequence). CDR3 sequence (DNA): TGTGCCAGTAGTAAGATTCTAGACACCTATAGCAATCAGCCCCAGCATTTT. Translated, it gives CASSKILDTYSNQPQHF.

As DNA, the CDR3 is TGTGCCACCAGCAGGGGGGCAGAATCGAACACCGGGGAGCTGTTTTTT. Amino acid sequence: CATSRGAESNTGELFF. The chain couples TRBV15 to TRBJ2-2; a weak D match, TRBD1 (6 bases). The CDR3 totals 16 residues. Deletions cut 3 bases from V and 0 bases from J, with 11 bases between. Germline V gene data show CDR1 as LNHNV and CDR2 as YYDKDF (reference sequence).